One sample yielded the 21 T cell receptor beta chains listed below, sequenced in a study of blood T cell repertoires in COVID-19. The data were produced by immunoSEQ multiplex PCR, yet TCRdb's version contains in-frame clones alone and is incomplete. Of fewer than 80,000 clones detected, more than 60% appear once; the ten largest clones hold roughly 5.4%. The sample taken for sequencing was peripheral blood. These receptors originate from a human donor in a cohort sampled during active COVID-19.

This clone was seen just once. J is TRBJ1-5 and V is TRBV19; TRBD1 aligns across 7 bases. The CDR3 length is 19 residues. After removal of 4 bases from V and 8 bases from J, the junction contained 23 bases not matched to a gene. From germline, CDR1 is LNHDA and CDR2 SQIVND (reference sequence). CDR3 amino acids: CASSNPETPRTGLMKPQHF. In DNA, the CDR3 is TGTGCCAGTAGTAACCCCGAGACCCCCCGGACAGGCCTCATGAAGCCCCAGCATTTT.

In its sample, this clone was seen once. The chain couples TRBV7-2 to TRBJ2-5; 9 bases align to TRBD2. CDR3 size: 18 residues. Trimming removed 1 base from V and 1 base from J; junction bases left unmatched: 10. Germline values: CDR1 SGHTA, CDR2 FQGNSA. The CDR3 loop is CASSLDFGAGGLQETQYF. CDR3 nucleotides: TGTGCCAGCAGCTTAGACTTTGGAGCGGGGGGACTCCAAGAGACCCAGTACTTC. The full variable domain, completed using reference TRBV7-2 and TRBJ2-5, is GAGVSQSPSNKVTEKGKDVELRCDPISGHTALYWYRQSLGQGLEFLIYFQGNSAPDKSGLPSDRFSAERTGGSVSTLTIQRTQQEDSAVYLCASSLDFGAGGLQETQYFGPGTRLLVL.

This rearrangement joins TRBV11-3 to TRBJ2-3; tentatively, D is TRBD1 (6 bases). Germline values: CDR1 SGHNT, CDR2 YENEEA. The length of the CDR3 is 14 residues. Trimming took 1 base from V and 7 from J, leaving 12 bases between them. The CDR3 sequence: CASSLGGPGNTQYF. The CDR3 region has the DNA TGTGCCAGCAGCTTAGGGGGGCCGGGTAATACGCAGTATTTT.

The chain carries TRBV6-5 and TRBJ1-3; 9 bases map to TRBD1. From germline, CDR1 is MNHEY and CDR2 SVGAGI. V was clipped by 4 bases and J by 1 base; unmatched bases: 5. CDR3 length: 16 residues. The CDR3 region is CASSFGTGSSGNTIYF. In DNA form, the CDR3 reads TGTGCCAGCAGTTTCGGGACAGGGAGTTCTGGAAACACCATATATTTT.

The CDR3 loop is CAITGTGPGTDTQYF. The DNA for the CDR3 is TGTGCCATCACCGGGACAGGGCCGGGCACAGATACGCAGTATTTT. The rearrangement links TRBV10-3 to TRBJ2-3, with TRBD1 matching 9 bases. The CDR3 extends over 15 amino acids. CDR1 is ENHRY, CDR2 SYGVKD, per germline. J was trimmed by 1 base and V by 7 bases; bases with no gene match: 6.

The chain carries TRBV28 and TRBJ2-3; 7 nucleotides match TRBD2. The CDR3 has 16 residues. Germline values: CDR1 MDHEN, CDR2 SYDVKM. The V segment lost 6 bases and the J segment 1 base; nucleotides outside the gene matches: 10. CDR3 bases: TGTGCCAGCAGCAACCAATATGCGGGAGGCACAGATACGCAGTATTTT. Encoded protein: CASSNQYAGGTDTQYF.

The chain has TRBV20-1 and TRBJ1-2, with 7 bases identical to TRBD1. V shed 3 bases and J 8 bases; nucleotides not matched to a gene: 6. Germline V gene sequence: CDR1 DFQATT, CDR2 SNEGSKA (reference sequence). This CDR3 has 12 amino acids. The CDR3 sequence: CSASSAGGGYTF. The CDR3 DNA reads TGCAGTGCTAGTAGTGCAGGGGGAGGCTACACCTTC.

The chain is built from TRBV7-2 and TRBJ2-5, with D uncertain. This CDR3 comprises 13 residues. Germline values: CDR1 SGHTA, CDR2 FQGNSA. With 0 bases removed from V and 2 bases from J, the gap between germline ends came to 4 bases. This CDR3 is CASSLARQETQYF. CDR3 coding DNA: TGTGCCAGCAGCTTAGCGAGACAAGAGACCCAGTACTTC.

The chain has TRBV7-9 and TRBJ2-3; 13 nucleotides line up with TRBD2. The length of the CDR3 is 17 residues. CDR1 and CDR2 from the germline V gene are SEHNR and FQNEAQ (reference sequence). With 5 bases clipped from V and 3 bases from J, the junction kept 8 bases outside the gene matches. The CDR3 DNA reads as TGTGCCAGCAGCGACAGACTAGCGGGGGGCCAAACAGATACGCAGTATTTT. It encodes CASSDRLAGGQTDTQYF.

This chain connects TRBV18 to TRBJ1-2, with D possibly matching TRBD1 (5 bases). The V and J ends lost 4 bases and 2 bases respectively, with 17 bases between them. This CDR3 has 16 amino acids. CDR1 is KGHSH and CDR2 is LQKENI in the germline V gene. The CDR3 sequence is CASSRPQGIRNYGYTF. The CDR3 region has the DNA TGTGCCAGCTCACGGCCTCAGGGAATACGAAACTATGGCTACACCTTC.

The chain employs TRBV5-1 and TRBJ2-5; D is possibly TRBD2 (6 bases). Trimming took 1 base from V and 5 from J, leaving 15 bases between them. Germline V gene sequence: CDR1 SGHRS, CDR2 YFSETQ. The CDR3 runs 15 residues. Here the CDR3 reads CASSLTNGGSETQYF. For the CDR3, the DNA is TGCGCCAGCAGCTTGACGAACGGGGGTTCGGAGACCCAGTACTTC.

The gene calls are TRBV29-1 and TRBJ2-7, with 7 bases identical to TRBD1. CDR3 length: 14 residues. With 4 bases clipped from V and 0 bases from J, the junction kept 6 bases outside the gene matches. The V gene's germline CDR1 is SQVTM and CDR2 ANQGSEA. The CDR3 is CSVGLTGLSYEQYF. CDR3 in DNA: TGCAGCGTTGGGTTGACAGGGCTCTCCTACGAGCAGTACTTC.

The chain has TRBV7-9 and TRBJ1-1; the match to TRBD1 covers 9 bases. This CDR3 has 14 amino acids. The J segment lost 1 base and the V segment lost 4 bases, leaving 1 base of the junction unmatched. Looked up from germline, CDR1 is SEHNR and CDR2 is FQNEAQ (reference sequence). The CDR3 is CASSWGQGNTEAFF. For the CDR3, the DNA is TGTGCCAGCAGCTGGGGACAGGGGAACACTGAAGCTTTCTTT. The full variable domain, with the rest looked up from reference TRBV7-9 and TRBJ1-1, is DTGVSQNPRHKITKRGQNVTFRCDPISEHNRLYWYRQTLGQGPEFLTYFQNEAQLEKSRLLSDRFSAERPKGSFSTLEIQRTEQGDSAMYLCASSWGQGNTEAFFGQGTRLTVV.

This chain joins TRBV3-1 (or the pseudogene TRBV3-2) and TRBJ1-4; D might be TRBD1 (6 bases). From germline, CDR1 is LGHDT and CDR2 YNNKEL (reference sequence). Trimming removed 0 bases at V and 7 bases at J, with 12 bases between. This CDR3 is 15 amino acids long. CDR3 nucleotides: TGTGCCAGCAGCCAAGAGGGGGCCAGGAGTGAAAAACTGTTTTTT. Translating gives CASSQEGARSEKLFF.

CDR3 sequence reads: CASSLEGRGTEAFF. CDR3 sequence (DNA): TGCGCCAGCAGCTTGGAGGGGAGGGGCACTGAAGCTTTCTTT. The V call is TRBV5-1, the J call TRBJ1-1, with D possibly being TRBD1 (5 bases). This CDR3 region has 14 residues. V lost 0 bases and J 4 bases, leaving 10 bases between the germline ends. Germline assignment: CDR1 SGHRS and CDR2 YFSETQ.

The V and J genes are TRBV24-1 and TRBJ2-1; D is possibly TRBD2 (7 bases). Germline values: CDR1 KGHDR, CDR2 SFDVKD. Trimming removed 5 bases from V and 9 bases from J, with 16 bases in between. The CDR3 is 14 residues long. Here the CDR3 reads CATSAPGGAGEQFF. The CDR3 nucleotides read TGTGCCACCAGTGCCCCTGGGGGGGCGGGTGAGCAGTTCTTC.

This chain connects TRBV20-1 to TRBJ1-2; D gene unclear. Trimming removed 2 bases from V and 2 bases from J, with 3 bases in between. CDR1 and CDR2 from the germline V gene are DFQATT and SNEGSKA (reference sequence). There are 11 residues in the CDR3. The CDR3 loop is CSARQNYGYTF. The CDR3 DNA sequence: TGCAGTGCTAGACAGAACTATGGCTACACCTTC.

This chain uses TRBV2 with TRBJ2-1; TRBD2 is a possible D gene (6 bases). Trimming cost V 8 bases and J 6 bases, with 23 bases left between them. Germline-derived CDR1 and CDR2 are SNHLY and FYNNEI. This CDR3 comprises 16 residues. The CDR3 is CASGEIRTTALNEQFF. CDR3 coding DNA: TGTGCCAGCGGAGAAATTCGGACTACCGCACTCAATGAGCAGTTCTTC.

This chain connects TRBV7-8 to TRBJ1-3; 8 positions match TRBD1. V trimming: 2 bases; J trimming: 0 bases; junction bases outside the gene matches: 6. Looked up from germline, CDR1 is SGHVS and CDR2 is FQNEAQ. This CDR3 comprises 17 residues. CDR3 residues: CASSLTVTGGSGNTIYF. The CDR3 DNA sequence: TGTGCCAGCAGCTTAACAGTCACAGGGGGCTCTGGAAACACCATATATTTT.

The rearrangement joins TRBV19 to TRBJ1-6; no clear D gene. In germline, CDR1 is LNHDA, CDR2 SQIVND (reference sequence). V shed 5 bases and J shed 11 bases, with 13 bases lying between them. The CDR3 totals 13 residues. The CDR3 here is CASSLGAGPPLHF. The CDR3 coding sequence is TGTGCCAGTAGTCTTGGAGCGGGTCCACCCCTCCACTTT.

The chain combines TRBV4-1 with TRBJ2-2; 7 nucleotides line up with TRBD2. V lost 1 base, J lost 3 bases, and 2 bases stayed unmatched. This CDR3 is built from 15 residues. Looked up from germline, CDR1 is MGHRA and CDR2 is YSYEKL. The CDR3 sequence: CASSQGGGYTGELFF. In DNA, the CDR3 is TGCGCCAGCAGCCAAGGGGGGGGTTACACCGGGGAGCTGTTTTTT.